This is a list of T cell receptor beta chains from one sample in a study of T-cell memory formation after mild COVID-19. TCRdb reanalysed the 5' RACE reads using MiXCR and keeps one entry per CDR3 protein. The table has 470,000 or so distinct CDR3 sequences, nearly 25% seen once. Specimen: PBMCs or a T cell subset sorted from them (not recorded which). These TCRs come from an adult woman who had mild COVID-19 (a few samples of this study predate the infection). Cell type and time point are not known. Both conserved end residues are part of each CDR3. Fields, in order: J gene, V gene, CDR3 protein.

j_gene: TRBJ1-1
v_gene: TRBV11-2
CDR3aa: CASSPYGSEAFF

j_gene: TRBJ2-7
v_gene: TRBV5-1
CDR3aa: CASSPGGTISYEQYF

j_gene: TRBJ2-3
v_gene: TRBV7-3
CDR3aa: CASSRGLAFTDTQYF

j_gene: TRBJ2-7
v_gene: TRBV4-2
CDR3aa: CASSQLAGSSYEQYF

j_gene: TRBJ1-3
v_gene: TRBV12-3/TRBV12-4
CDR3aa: CASSRTASGNTIYF

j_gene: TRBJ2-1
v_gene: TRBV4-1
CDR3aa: CASSQGGGYLNEQFF

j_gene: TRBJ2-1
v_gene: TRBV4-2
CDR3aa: CASSQEGAGRAYNEQFF

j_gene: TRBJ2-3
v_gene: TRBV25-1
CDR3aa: CASSPRDKSTDTQYF

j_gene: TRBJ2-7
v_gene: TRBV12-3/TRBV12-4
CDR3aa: CASSLAWSYEQYF

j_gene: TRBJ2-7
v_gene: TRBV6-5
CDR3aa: CASSPTGGLYEQYF

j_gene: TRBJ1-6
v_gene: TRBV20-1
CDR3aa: CSAVTGMGSYNSPLHF

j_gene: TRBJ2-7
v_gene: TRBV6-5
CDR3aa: CASSYGEQSYEQYF

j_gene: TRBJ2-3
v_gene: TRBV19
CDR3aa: CASSTLTGGYADTQYF

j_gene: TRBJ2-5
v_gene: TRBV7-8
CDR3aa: CASSLALTGYGETQYF

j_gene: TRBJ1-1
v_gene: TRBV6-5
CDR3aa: CASSYHRGETEAFF

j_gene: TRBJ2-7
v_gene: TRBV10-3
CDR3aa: CAIRTGEGLNFEQYF

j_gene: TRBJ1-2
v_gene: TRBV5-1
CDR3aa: CASSLETGDRNYGYTF

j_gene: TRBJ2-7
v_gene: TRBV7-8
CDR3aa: CASSLQAHPYEQYF

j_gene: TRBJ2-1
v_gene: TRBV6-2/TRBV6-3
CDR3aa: CASSYSDLLLASNEQFF

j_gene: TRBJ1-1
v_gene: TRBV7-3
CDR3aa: CASSLGPGTIEAFF

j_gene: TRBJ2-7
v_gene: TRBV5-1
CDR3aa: CASKRDPRYEQYF

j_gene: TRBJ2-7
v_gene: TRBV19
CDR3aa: CASSIDASAYEQYF

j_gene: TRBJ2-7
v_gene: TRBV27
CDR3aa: CASSPDRVSQQYF

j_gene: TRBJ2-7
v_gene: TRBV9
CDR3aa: CASSPLVPATLYEQYF

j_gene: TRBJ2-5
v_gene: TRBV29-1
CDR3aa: CSVLQGETQYF

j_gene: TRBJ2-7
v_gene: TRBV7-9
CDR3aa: CASSRILGNPYEQYF

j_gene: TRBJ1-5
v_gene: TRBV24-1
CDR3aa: CATSDDGVFNQPQHF

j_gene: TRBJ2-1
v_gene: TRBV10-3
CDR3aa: CAISESRLGRTSGTNEQFF

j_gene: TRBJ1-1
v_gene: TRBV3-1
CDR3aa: CASSQGTLMNTEAFF

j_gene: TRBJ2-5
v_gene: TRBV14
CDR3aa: CASSPMGVQETQYF